This T cell receptor (beta chain) comes out of a study of blood T cell repertoires in COVID-19. Per germline, CDR1 SGHRS and CDR2 YFSETQ. The CDR3 is 14 amino acids. V was clipped by 2 bases and J by 4 bases, with 12 bases between them. The Seattle patients joined while their infection was active and were tracked longitudinally afterward. Only in-frame clones appear in the TCRdb table, and some are missing; sequencing was by immunoSEQ multiplex PCR. The data show some 110,000 clones, around 74% seen once. The receptor was isolated from a man of 80 years or more with COVID-19, enrolled during active disease. This chain uses TRBV5-1 with TRBJ2-5, with D maybe TRBD2 (6 bases). Input material: peripheral blood. The CDR3 DNA reads TGCGCCAGCAGCTTTTACGGGAGCGGAGAGACCCAGTACTTC. Translation gives CASSFYGSGETQYF.